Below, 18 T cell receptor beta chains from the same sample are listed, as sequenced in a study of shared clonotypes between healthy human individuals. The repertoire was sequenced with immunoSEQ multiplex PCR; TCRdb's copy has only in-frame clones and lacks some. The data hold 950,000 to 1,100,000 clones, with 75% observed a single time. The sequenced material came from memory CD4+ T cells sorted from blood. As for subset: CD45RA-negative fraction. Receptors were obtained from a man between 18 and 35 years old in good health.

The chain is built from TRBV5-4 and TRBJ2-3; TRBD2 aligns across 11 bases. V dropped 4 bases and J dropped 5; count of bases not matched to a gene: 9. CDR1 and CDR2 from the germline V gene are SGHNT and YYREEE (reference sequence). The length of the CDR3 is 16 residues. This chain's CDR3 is CASSRRLAGLIDTQYF. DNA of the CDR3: TGTGCCAGCAGCCGGAGACTAGCGGGATTAATAGATACGCAGTATTTT.

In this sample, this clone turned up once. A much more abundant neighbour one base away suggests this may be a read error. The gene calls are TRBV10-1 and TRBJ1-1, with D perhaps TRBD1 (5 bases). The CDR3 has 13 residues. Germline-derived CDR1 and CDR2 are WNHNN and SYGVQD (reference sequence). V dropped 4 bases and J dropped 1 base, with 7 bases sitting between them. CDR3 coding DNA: TGCGCCAGCAGTGGACAGCAGAACACTGAAGCTTTCTTT. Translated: CASSGQQNTEAFF.

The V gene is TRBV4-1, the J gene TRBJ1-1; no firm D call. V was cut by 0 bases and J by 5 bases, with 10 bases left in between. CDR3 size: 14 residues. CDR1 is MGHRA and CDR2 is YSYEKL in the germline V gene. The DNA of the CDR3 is TGCGCCAGCAGCCAAGACATAGTCAGGACTGAAGCTTTCTTT. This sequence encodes CASSQDIVRTEAFF.

The CDR3 reads CASSMPRQGYEKLFF. The CDR3 region has the DNA TGTGCCAGTAGTATGCCGAGACAGGGCTATGAAAAACTGTTTTTT. The gene calls are TRBV19 and TRBJ1-4; 7 nucleotides line up with TRBD1. The ends lost 3 bases at V and 6 bases at J; junction bases unmatched: 7. This CDR3 comprises 15 residues. CDR1 LNHDA and CDR2 SQIVND come from the germline V gene (reference sequence).

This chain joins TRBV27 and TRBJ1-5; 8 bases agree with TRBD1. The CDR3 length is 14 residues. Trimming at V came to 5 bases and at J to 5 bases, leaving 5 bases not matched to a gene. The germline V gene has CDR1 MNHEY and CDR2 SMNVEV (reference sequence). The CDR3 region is CASSLTGGHQPQHF. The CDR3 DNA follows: TGTGCCAGCAGTCTAACAGGGGGTCATCAGCCCCAGCATTTT.

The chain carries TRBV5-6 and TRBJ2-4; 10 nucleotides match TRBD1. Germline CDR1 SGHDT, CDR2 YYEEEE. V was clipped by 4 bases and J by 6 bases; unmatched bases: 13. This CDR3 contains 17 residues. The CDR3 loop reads CASSPGVGQGLGNIQYF. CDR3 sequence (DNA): TGTGCCAGCAGCCCGGGAGTGGGACAGGGGTTGGGAAACATTCAGTACTTC.

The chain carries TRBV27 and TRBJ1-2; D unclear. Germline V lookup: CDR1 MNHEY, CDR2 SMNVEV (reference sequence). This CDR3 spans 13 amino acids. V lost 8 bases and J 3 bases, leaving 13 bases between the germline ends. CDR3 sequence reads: CASARLPDYGYTF. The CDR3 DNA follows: TGTGCCAGCGCCCGCTTACCAGACTATGGCTACACCTTC.

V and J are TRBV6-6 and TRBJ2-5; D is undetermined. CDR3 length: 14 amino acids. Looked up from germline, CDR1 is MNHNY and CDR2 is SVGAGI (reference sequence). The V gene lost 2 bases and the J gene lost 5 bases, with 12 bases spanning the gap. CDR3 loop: CASSYPNIGETQYF. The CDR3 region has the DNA TGTGCCAGCAGTTACCCTAACATCGGGGAGACCCAGTACTTC.

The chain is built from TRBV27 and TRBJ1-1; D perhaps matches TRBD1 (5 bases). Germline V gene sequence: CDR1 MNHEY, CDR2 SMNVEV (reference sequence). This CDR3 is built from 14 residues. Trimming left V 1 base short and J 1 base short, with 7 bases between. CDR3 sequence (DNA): TGTGCCAGCAGTTTATGGGGGGGGAACACTGAAGCTTTCTTT. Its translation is CASSLWGGNTEAFF.

The CDR3: CASSIGVRPGYTF. In nucleotides, the CDR3 is TGTGCCAGTAGTATTGGGGTCCGGCCTGGCTACACCTTC. V is TRBV19 and J is TRBJ1-2; D is unresolved. The V and J ends lost 3 bases and 7 bases respectively, with 12 bases between them. Germline V gene data show CDR1 as LNHDA and CDR2 as SQIVND (reference sequence). The CDR3 length is 13 residues.

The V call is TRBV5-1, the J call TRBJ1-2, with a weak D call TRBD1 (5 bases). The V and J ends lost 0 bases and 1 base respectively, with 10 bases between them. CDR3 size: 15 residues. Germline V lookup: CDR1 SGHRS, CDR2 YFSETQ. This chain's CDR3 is CASSLAEGLNYGYTF. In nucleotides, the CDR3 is TGCGCCAGCAGCTTGGCCGAGGGGCTTAACTATGGCTACACCTTC.

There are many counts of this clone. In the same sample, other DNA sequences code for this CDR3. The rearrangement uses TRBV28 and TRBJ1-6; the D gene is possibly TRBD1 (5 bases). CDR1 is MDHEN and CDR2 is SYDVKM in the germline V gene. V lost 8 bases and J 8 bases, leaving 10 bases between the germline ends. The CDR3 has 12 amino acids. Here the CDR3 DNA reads TGTGCCAGCGGGGCAGGGTATTCACCCCTCCACTTT. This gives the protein CASGAGYSPLHF.

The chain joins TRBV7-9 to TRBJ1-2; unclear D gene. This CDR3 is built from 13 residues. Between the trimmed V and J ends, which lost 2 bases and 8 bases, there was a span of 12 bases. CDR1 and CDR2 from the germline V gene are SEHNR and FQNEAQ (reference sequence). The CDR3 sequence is CASSLSLGLGYTF. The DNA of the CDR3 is TGTGCCAGCAGCTTATCTCTCGGGTTAGGCTACACCTTC.

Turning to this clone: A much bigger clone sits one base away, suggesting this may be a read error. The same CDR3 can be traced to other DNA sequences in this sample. The CDR3 DNA follows: TGTGCCAGCAGCTTAGAGGAGAACACTGAAGCTTTCTTT. Translation gives CASSLEENTEAFF. This chain connects TRBV7-2 to TRBJ1-1; D not resolved. The CDR3 extends over 13 amino acids. V was shortened by 1 base and J by 1 base, with 4 bases between the two germline ends. Germline CDR1 and CDR2: SGHTA and FQGNSA.

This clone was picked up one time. The CDR3 loop is CAWRQTGTYEQYF. CDR3 bases: TGTGCCTGGAGACAAACAGGGACCTACGAGCAGTACTTC. The rearrangement links TRBV30 to TRBJ2-7, with TRBD1 as a possible D gene (6 bases). CDR1 and CDR2 (germline): GTSNPN, SVGIG (reference sequence). V was trimmed by 3 bases and J by 2 bases, leaving 11 bases between them. The CDR3 spans 13 residues.

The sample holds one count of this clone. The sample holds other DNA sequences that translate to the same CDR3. CDR3: CASGNQPQHF. The CDR3 nucleotides read TGTGCCAGTGGCAATCAGCCCCAGCATTTT. The chain recombines TRBV6-1 with TRBJ1-5, with no clear D. This CDR3 is 10 amino acids long. Between the trimmed V and J ends, which lost 9 bases and 2 bases, there was a span of 2 bases. Looked up from germline, CDR1 is MNHNS and CDR2 is SASEGT.

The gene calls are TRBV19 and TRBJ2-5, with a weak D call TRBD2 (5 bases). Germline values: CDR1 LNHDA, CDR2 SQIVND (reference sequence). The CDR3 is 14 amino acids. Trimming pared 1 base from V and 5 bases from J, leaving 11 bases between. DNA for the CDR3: TGTGCCAGTAGTATAGGGGGTCCGGGGGAGACCCAGTACTTC. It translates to CASSIGGPGETQYF. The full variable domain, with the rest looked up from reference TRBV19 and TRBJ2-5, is DGGITQSPKYLFRKEGQNVTLSCEQNLNHDAMYWYRQDPGQGLRLIYYSQIVNDFQKGDIAEGYSVSREKKESFPLTVTSAQKNPTAFYLCASSIGGPGETQYFGPGTRLLVL.

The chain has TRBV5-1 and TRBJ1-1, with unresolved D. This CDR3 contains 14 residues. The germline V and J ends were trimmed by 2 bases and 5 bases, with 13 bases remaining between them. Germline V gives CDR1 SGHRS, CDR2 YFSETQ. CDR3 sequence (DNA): TGCGCCAGCAGCTTACCAGGAGATAGGACTGAAGCTTTCTTT. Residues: CASSLPGDRTEAFF.